The text below deals with one T cell receptor (beta chain). Its target is unknown. This CDR3 has 15 amino acids. The germline CDR1 and CDR2 sequences are SGHAT and FQNNGV. The V end was cut by 1 base, the J end by 5 bases, with 15 bases between. These data come from a study of T cell responses to AZD1222 COVID-19 vaccine. Whole-study context: Some second doses came at about 4 weeks and others at about 12 weeks; these were pooled. Study findings and constraints: Spike-specific TCR depth and breadth grew after two AZD1222 doses. Spike was spanned by vaccine-associated CD4 TCRs, which were dominant at 160-218 and 743-854. Reportedly, nearly half the spike-specific TCRs target unmutated variant regions.

Produced via immunoSEQ multiplex PCR; TCRdb's table is partial and in-frame only. The data contain 100,000 to 150,000 clones, around 94% of them seen just once; the ten biggest clones take up around 7%. V usage is TRBV11-2 and J usage is TRBJ2-7; no clear D gene. Sequencing used peripheral blood, obtained on day 0 of AZD1222 vaccination. This receptor was taken from an adult in good health. CDR3 DNA sequence: TGTGCCAGCAGCTTAGCGGGTGGCGGCGGAAACGAGCAGTACTTC. Protein sequence: CASSLAGGGGNEQYF. The variable domain in full, with the rest retrieved from reference TRBV11-2 and TRBJ2-7, is EAGVAQSPRYKIIEKRQSVAFWCNPISGHATLYWYQQILGQGPKLLIQFQNNGVVDDSQLPKDRFSAERLKGVDSTLKIQPAKLEDSAVYLCASSLAGGGGNEQYFGPGTRLTVT.